This T cell receptor beta chain comes out of a study of human T cells and chemical hapten exposure. Study-wide context: Chiefly female patients presented with alopecia areata, totalis or universalis.

Germline loops: CDR1 SGHNT, CDR2 YYREEE (reference sequence). With 3 bases removed from V and 0 bases from J, the gap between germline ends came to 10 bases. This CDR3 contains 16 residues. Of note for this clonotype: Antigen unknown.

Time point in this sample: patch test 1, 2 weeks after DPC sensitization. The treatment is: therapeutic diphenylcyclopropenone sensitization with weekly scalp DPC. Study outcomes and limitations: While controls formed fewer of them, expanded TCRs formed significantly more large CDR3 similarity clusters. Among TCRs, those above 1 in 1000 frequency were unaffected by DPC sensitization. Patch test score tracked positively with PT1 expanded TCR counts.

TCRdb re-called the RACE reads with MiXCR, one entry per CDR3 protein. The table includes 300,000 to 350,000 distinct CDR3 sequences, approximately 6.9% detected once. The receptor was isolated from a woman between 18 and 29 years old with alopecia areata. Some clones in this sample may be carry-over from other donors' samples. The chain has TRBV5-4 and TRBJ2-6, with D possibly TRBD2 on 6 matching bases. Sample: whole blood, taken in connection with sensitization to the hapten diphenylcyclopropenone (DPC). The CDR3 loop reads CASSSGLLSGANVLTF. CDR3 bases: TGTGCCAGCAGCTCGGGACTCCTCTCTGGGGCCAACGTCCTGACTTTC.